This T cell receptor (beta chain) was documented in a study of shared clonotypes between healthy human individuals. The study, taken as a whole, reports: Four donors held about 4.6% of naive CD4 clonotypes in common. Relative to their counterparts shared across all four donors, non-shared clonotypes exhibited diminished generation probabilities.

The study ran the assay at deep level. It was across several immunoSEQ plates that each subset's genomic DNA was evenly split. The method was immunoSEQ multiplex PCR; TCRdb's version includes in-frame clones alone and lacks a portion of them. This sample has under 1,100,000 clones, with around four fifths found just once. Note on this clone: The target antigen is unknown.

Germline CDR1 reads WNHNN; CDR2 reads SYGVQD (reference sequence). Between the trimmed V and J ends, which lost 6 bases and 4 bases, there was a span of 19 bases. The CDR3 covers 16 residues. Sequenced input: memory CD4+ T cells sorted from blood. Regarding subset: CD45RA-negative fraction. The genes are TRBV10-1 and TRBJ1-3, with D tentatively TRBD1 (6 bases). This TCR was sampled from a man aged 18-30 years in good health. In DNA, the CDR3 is TGCGCCAGCAGAAATACATGGGGGCAAAGAGGAAACACCATATATTTT. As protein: CASRNTWGQRGNTIYF.